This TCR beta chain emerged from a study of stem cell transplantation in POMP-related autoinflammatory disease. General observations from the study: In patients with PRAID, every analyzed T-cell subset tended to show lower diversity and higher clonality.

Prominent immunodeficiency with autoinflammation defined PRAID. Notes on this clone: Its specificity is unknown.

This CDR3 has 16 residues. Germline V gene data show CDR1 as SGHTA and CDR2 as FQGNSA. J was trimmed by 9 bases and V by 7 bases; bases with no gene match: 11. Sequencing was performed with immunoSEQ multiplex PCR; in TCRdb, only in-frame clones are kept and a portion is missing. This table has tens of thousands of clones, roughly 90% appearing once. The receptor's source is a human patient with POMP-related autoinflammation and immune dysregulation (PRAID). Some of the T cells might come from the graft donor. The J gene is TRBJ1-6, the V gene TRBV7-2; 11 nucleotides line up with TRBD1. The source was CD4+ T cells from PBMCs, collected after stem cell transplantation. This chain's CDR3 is CASNFPPGQGVSPLHF. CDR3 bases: TGTGCCAGCAATTTTCCGCCGGGACAGGGGGTTTCACCCCTCCACTTT.